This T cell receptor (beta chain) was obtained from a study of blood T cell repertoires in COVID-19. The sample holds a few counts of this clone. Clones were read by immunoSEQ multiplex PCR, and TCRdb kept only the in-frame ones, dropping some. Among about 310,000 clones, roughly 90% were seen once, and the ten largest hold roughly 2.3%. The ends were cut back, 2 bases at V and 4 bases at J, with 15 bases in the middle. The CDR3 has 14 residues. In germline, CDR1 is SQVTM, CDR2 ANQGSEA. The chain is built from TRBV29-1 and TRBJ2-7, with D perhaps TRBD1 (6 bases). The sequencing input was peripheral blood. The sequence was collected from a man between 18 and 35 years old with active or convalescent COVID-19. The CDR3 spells CSVENGRDKYEQYF. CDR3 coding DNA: TGCAGCGTTGAAAATGGACGGGACAAATACGAGCAGTACTTC.